A single sample is the source of the 27 T cell receptor beta chains below, sequenced in a study of cytomegalovirus exposure and HLA in healthy donors. Primers: 60 Vbeta forward and 13 Jbeta reverse. TCRdb keeps only in-frame clones here, not all; method: immunoSEQ multiplex PCR. Among 120,000 to 150,000 clones listed, around 78% were seen once. Sequencing was done on a sample of PBMCs. These receptors were obtained from a woman aged 18 to 35 in good health and CMV-seronegative.

The gene calls are TRBV25-1 and TRBJ2-3; 15 nucleotides agree with TRBD2. Trimming cost V 8 bases and J 4 bases; bases outside gene matches: 10. CDR1 is MGHDK and CDR2 is SYGVNS in the germline V gene. The CDR3 totals 17 residues. The CDR3 protein is CASSEGLAGGTADTQYF. In nucleotides, the CDR3 is TGTGCCAGCTCCGAGGGACTAGCGGGGGGAACCGCAGATACGCAGTATTTT.

The rearrangement joins TRBV30 to TRBJ2-2, with 7 bases that match TRBD2. V was pared by 0 bases and J by 3 bases, with 7 bases of the junction left unmatched. The germline V gene has CDR1 GTSNPN and CDR2 SVGIG (reference sequence). CDR3 length: 16 residues. DNA for the CDR3: TGTGCCTGGAGTGTACGGGGAGGGACGTACACCGGGGAGCTGTTTTTT. As protein: CAWSVRGGTYTGELFF.

This clone has just one count. The chain has TRBV5-5 and TRBJ1-2; TRBD1 matches at 9 bases. The CDR3 length is 16 residues. The V and J ends lost 1 base and 5 bases, in that order; junction bases with no gene match: 9. From germline, CDR1 is SGHKS and CDR2 YYEKEE (reference sequence). The CDR3 coding sequence is TGTGCCAGCAGCTTGTTCTCGGGACAGGGATATTATGGCTACACCTTC. Its translation is CASSLFSGQGYYGYTF.

The genes are TRBV7-9 and TRBJ2-7; 7 nucleotides align to TRBD1. Germline V lookup: CDR1 SEHNR, CDR2 FQNEAQ (reference sequence). This CDR3 spans 15 amino acids. The V segment lost 3 bases and the J segment 0 bases; nucleotides outside the gene matches: 5. CDR3 in amino acids: CASSLKQGSSYEQYF. The DNA of the CDR3 is TGTGCCAGCAGCTTGAAACAGGGGAGCTCCTACGAGCAGTACTTC. The whole variable domain, remainder taken from reference TRBV7-9 and TRBJ2-7, is DTGVSQNPRHKITKRGQNVTFRCDPISEHNRLYWYRQTLGQGPEFLTYFQNEAQLEKSRLLSDRFSAERPKGSFSTLEIQRTEQGDSAMYLCASSLKQGSSYEQYFGPGTRLTVT.

The chain employs TRBV5-5 and TRBJ2-7; 7 nucleotides align to TRBD2. CDR3 length: 14 residues. The trim removed 7 bases at V and 1 base at J, leaving 8 bases unmatched. Germline V gives CDR1 SGHKS, CDR2 YYEKEE (reference sequence). The CDR3 DNA sequence: TGTGCCAGCCGTCCGGTCGGGAGGTCCTACGAGCAGTACGTC. Its translation: CASRPVGRSYEQYV.

V usage is TRBV7-9 and J usage is TRBJ1-3; D call uncertain. V was pared by 1 base and J by 4 bases, with 5 bases between. The CDR3 length is 13 residues. CDR1 and CDR2 from the germline V gene are SEHNR and FQNEAQ (reference sequence). CDR3 sequence (DNA): TGTGCCAGCAGCTTAGGTACAGGAAACACCATATATTTT. It specifies CASSLGTGNTIYF.

The count of this clone is one. This sample includes further DNA sequences coding for the same CDR3. The V call is TRBV28, the J call TRBJ1-2; D gene ambiguous. The CDR3 totals 14 residues. The germline V gene has CDR1 MDHEN and CDR2 SYDVKM. V was trimmed by 6 bases and J by 4 bases, leaving 15 bases between them. CDR3 sequence reads: CASSPREGGYGYTF. In DNA, the CDR3 is TGTGCCAGCAGCCCCCGGGAGGGCGGCTATGGCTACACCTTC.

The chain uses TRBV14 and TRBJ2-3; D perhaps matches TRBD1 (5 bases). The CDR3 contains 15 residues. The V end was cut by 3 bases, the J end by 1 base, with 11 bases between. Germline V gives CDR1 SGHDN, CDR2 FVKESK. The CDR3 spells CASSQGRPRTDTQYF. The CDR3 DNA reads as TGTGCCAGCAGCCAGGGGCGGCCCCGCACAGATACGCAGTATTTT.

This chain links TRBV4-2 with TRBJ2-5, with 7 positions matching TRBD2. CDR1 and CDR2 from the germline V gene are LGHNA and YNFKEQ. With 0 bases clipped from V and 3 bases from J, the junction kept 7 bases outside the gene matches. The CDR3 runs to 16 residues. This CDR3 reads CASSQEGGGGKETQYF. Written as DNA, the CDR3 is TGTGCCAGCAGCCAAGAGGGTGGGGGGGGAAAAGAGACCCAGTACTTC.

This rearrangement joins TRBV7-8 to TRBJ2-5, with D perhaps matching TRBD2 (6 bases). The CDR3 covers 17 residues. V lost 2 bases and J lost 2, with 18 bases in between. Per germline, CDR1 SGHVS and CDR2 FQNEAQ. In DNA, the CDR3 is TGTGCCAGCAGCTTATGGCCGGGACTTTCACCTCAAGAGACCCAGTACTTC. Translation gives CASSLWPGLSPQETQYF.

The sample holds a few counts of this clone. The chain combines TRBV5-4 with TRBJ1-2, with D possibly being TRBD1 (5 bases). V gave up 3 bases and J gave up 8 bases, with 14 bases separating them. CDR1 and CDR2 from the germline V gene are SGHNT and YYREEE (reference sequence). The CDR3 length is 13 residues. CDR3 sequence: CASSYGTNRGYTF. The DNA of the CDR3 is TGTGCCAGCAGCTACGGGACTAATCGGGGCTACACCTTC.

V is TRBV5-6 and J is TRBJ2-5; tentative D call: TRBD2 (7 bases). This CDR3 is 14 amino acids long. The germline CDR1 and CDR2 sequences are SGHDT and YYEEEE. Trimming stripped 4 bases from V and 4 bases from J, with 14 bases between. As DNA, the CDR3 is TGTGCCAGCAGCCGGGGAGGGGGAAGAGAGACCCAGTACTTC. It encodes CASSRGGGRETQYF.

The chain couples TRBV4-2 to TRBJ1-2; 10 bases agree with TRBD1. The CDR3 spans 17 residues. Trimming cost V 0 bases and J 5 bases; bases outside gene matches: 9. The germline gives CDR1 LGHNA, CDR2 YNFKEQ. The CDR3 DNA reads TGTGCCAGCAGCCAAGAGGGGACCAGACAGGGGGCTTATGGCTACACCTTC. Translating gives CASSQEGTRQGAYGYTF.

The genes are TRBV5-1 and TRBJ1-3; possible D gene TRBD1, 5 bases. CDR3 length equals 15 residues. Trimming cost V 4 bases and J 0 bases, with 11 bases left between them. CDR1 SGHRS and CDR2 YFSETQ come from the germline V gene. CDR3 loop: CASSRSGDSGNTIYF. DNA of the CDR3: TGCGCCAGCAGCCGCTCGGGGGACTCTGGAAACACCATATATTTT.

The V gene is TRBV5-1, the J gene TRBJ2-1; possibly TRBD2 for D (5 bases). V was cut by 2 bases and J by 9 bases, with 9 bases left in between. The CDR3 is 12 residues long. The germline V gene has CDR1 SGHRS and CDR2 YFSETQ. CDR3 coding DNA: TGCGCCAGCAGCTTAGGAAGCGGTGAGCAGTTCTTC. Protein product: CASSLGSGEQFF.

V is TRBV6-1 and J is TRBJ1-5; D is unresolved. The CDR3 contains 11 residues. V lost 6 bases to trimming and J lost 4 bases, with 4 bases between them. Per the germline V gene, CDR1 is MNHNS and CDR2 is SASEGT. The DNA for the CDR3 is TGTGCCAGCAGGACAAATCAGCCCCAGCATTTT. Translation gives CASRTNQPQHF.

The V and J genes are TRBV2 and TRBJ2-1; 15 positions agree with TRBD2. From germline, CDR1 is SNHLY and CDR2 FYNNEI. Unmatched junction bases numbered 7, after V lost 6 bases and J lost 16 bases. This CDR3 has 13 residues. CDR3 coding DNA: TGTGCCAGCAGGGGGGGACTAGCGGGAGGCGATTTCTTC. Translated: CASRGGLAGGDFF. The full variable domain, rest sourced from reference TRBV2 and TRBJ2-1, is EPEVTQTPSHQVTQMGQEVILRCVPISNHLYFYWYRQILGQKVEFLVSFYNNEISEKSEIFDDQFSVERPDGSNFTLKIRSTKLEDSAMYFCASRGGLAGGDFFGPGTRLTVL.

The chain carries TRBV7-8 and TRBJ1-4, with D perhaps matching TRBD1 (5 bases). This CDR3 has 15 residues. CDR1 is SGHVS and CDR2 is FQNEAQ in the germline V gene. With 3 bases removed from V and 9 bases from J, the gap between germline ends came to 17 bases. CDR3 sequence (DNA): TGTGCCAGCAGCTTGTTGCCAGGGCAGAACAAAAAACTGTTTTTT. This translates into CASSLLPGQNKKLFF.

The V gene is TRBV5-8, the J gene TRBJ2-7; 8 bases fit TRBD1. The CDR3 runs to 15 residues. Germline CDR1 SGHTS, CDR2 YDEGEE. The V and J ends lost 3 bases and 0 bases, in that order; junction bases with no gene match: 5. The DNA of the CDR3 is TGTGCCAGCAGCTCGGACAGGGACAGCTCCTACGAGCAGTACTTC. Encoded protein: CASSSDRDSSYEQYF.

The rearrangement uses TRBV11-2 and TRBJ2-7; the match to TRBD1 covers 10 bases. Germline assignment: CDR1 SGHAT and CDR2 FQNNGV. V was clipped by 5 bases and J by 4 bases; unmatched bases: 5. The CDR3 loop spans 14 amino acids. The CDR3 nucleotides read TGTGCCAGCAGCCGGGACAGGGGTTTGTACGAGCAGTACGTC. This codes for CASSRDRGLYEQYV.

This clone was seen only a few times. This chain joins TRBV29-1 and TRBJ1-5, with D possibly TRBD1 on 6 matching bases. In germline, CDR1 is SQVTM, CDR2 ANQGSEA. V was shortened by 7 bases and J by 0 bases, with 13 bases between the two germline ends. The CDR3 is 14 amino acids. CDR3 DNA sequence: TGCAGCGCGACACAGGGCTATAGCAATCAGCCCCAGCATTTT. Amino acid sequence: CSATQGYSNQPQHF.

This chain links TRBV6-6 with TRBJ1-5; D unresolved. CDR3 size: 11 residues. Germline V gene data show CDR1 as MNHNY and CDR2 as SVGAGI (reference sequence). V dropped 6 bases and J dropped 9 bases, with 9 bases sitting between them. The DNA of the CDR3 is TGTGCCAGCAGCCCCAGTGGGCCCCAGCATTTT. Its protein is CASSPSGPQHF.

The chain combines TRBV7-3 with TRBJ2-6; D is perhaps TRBD1 (6 bases). Trimming took 6 bases from V and 3 from J, leaving 12 bases between them. CDR3 length equals 15 residues. Per the germline V gene, CDR1 is SGHTA and CDR2 is FQGTGA. The CDR3 DNA reads TGTGCCAGCAGTCGATACAGGGTTGGGGCCAACGTCCTGACTTTC. It yields the protein CASSRYRVGANVLTF. Based on the CDR3 plus reference TRBV7-3 and TRBJ2-6, the full variable domain is GAGVSQTPSNKVTEKGKYVELRCDPISGHTALYWYRQSLGQGPEFLIYFQGTGAADDSGLPNDRFFAVRPEGSVSTLKIQRTERGDSAVYLCASSRYRVGANVLTFGAGSRLTVL.

This clone was seen a handful of times. CDR3 sequence: CASSLEDGGGSSTDTQYF. CDR3 nucleotide sequence: TGCGCCAGCAGCTTGGAAGACGGGGGAGGGTCTAGCACAGATACGCAGTATTTT. V and J are TRBV5-1 and TRBJ2-3, with TRBD2 matching over 7 bases. Germline trimming cut 0 bases from V and 0 bases from J; bases unmatched to any gene: 10. Germline CDR1 is SGHRS and CDR2 is YFSETQ. The CDR3 has 18 amino acids.

The CDR3 here is CASSRGVNTEAFF. The CDR3 nucleotides are TGTGCCAGCTCCCGAGGAGTGAACACTGAAGCTTTCTTT. The V and J genes are TRBV7-3 and TRBJ1-1, with D hard to call. Trimming left V 8 bases short and J 0 bases short, with 10 bases between. There are 13 residues in the CDR3. Germline assignment: CDR1 SGHTA and CDR2 FQGTGA.

This rearrangement joins TRBV4-2 to TRBJ2-2; TRBD2 matches 10 bases. V gave up 4 bases and J gave up 2 bases; unmatched junction bases: 10. This CDR3 spans 18 amino acids. Per the germline V gene, CDR1 is LGHNA and CDR2 is YNFKEQ. CDR3 sequence: CASSPGTSGVANTGELFF. The CDR3 coding sequence is TGTGCCAGCAGCCCCGGAACTAGCGGGGTTGCTAACACCGGGGAGCTGTTTTTT.

The chain combines TRBV6-1 with TRBJ2-7; D possibly corresponds to TRBD1 (6 bases). This CDR3 region has 11 residues. The V and J ends lost 3 bases and 6 bases respectively, with 6 bases between them. Germline CDR1 reads MNHNS; CDR2 reads SASEGT. CDR3 DNA: TGTGCCAGCAGTGAGGGGGCCGAGCAGTACGTC. Amino acids: CASSEGAEQYV.